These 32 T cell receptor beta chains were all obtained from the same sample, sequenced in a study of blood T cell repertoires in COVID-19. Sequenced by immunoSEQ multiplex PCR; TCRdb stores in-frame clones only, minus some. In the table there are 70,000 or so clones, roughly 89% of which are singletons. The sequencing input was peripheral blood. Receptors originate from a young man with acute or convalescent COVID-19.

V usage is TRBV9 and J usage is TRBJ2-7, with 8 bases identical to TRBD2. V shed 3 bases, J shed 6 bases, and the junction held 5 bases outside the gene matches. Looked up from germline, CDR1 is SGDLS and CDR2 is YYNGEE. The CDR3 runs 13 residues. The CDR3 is CASSDNLAGEQYF. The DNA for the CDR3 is TGTGCCAGCAGCGACAACCTAGCGGGCGAGCAGTACTTC. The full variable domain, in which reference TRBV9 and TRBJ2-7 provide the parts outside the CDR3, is DSGVTQTPKHLITATGQRVTLRCSPRSGDLSVYWYQQSLDQGLQFLIQYYNGEERAKGNILERFSAQQFPDLHSELNLSSLELGDSALYFCASSDNLAGEQYFGPGTRLTVT.

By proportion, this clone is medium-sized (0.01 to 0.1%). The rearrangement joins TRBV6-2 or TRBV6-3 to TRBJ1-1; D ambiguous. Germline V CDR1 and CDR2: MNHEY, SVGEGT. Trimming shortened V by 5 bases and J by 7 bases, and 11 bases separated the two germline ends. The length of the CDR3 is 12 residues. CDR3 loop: CASSREPIEAFF. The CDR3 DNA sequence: TGTGCCAGCAGTAGAGAACCCATTGAAGCTTTCTTT.

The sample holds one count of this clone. The CDR3 sequence is CASSSSGADTQYF. The DNA of the CDR3 is TGTGCCAGCAGTTCGTCAGGGGCAGATACGCAGTATTTT. The chain combines TRBV6-6 with TRBJ2-3; tentatively, D is TRBD1 (6 bases). The CDR3 is made up of 13 amino acids. Germline values: CDR1 MNHNY, CDR2 SVGAGI (reference sequence). V gave up 4 bases and J gave up 4 bases, with 9 bases separating them.

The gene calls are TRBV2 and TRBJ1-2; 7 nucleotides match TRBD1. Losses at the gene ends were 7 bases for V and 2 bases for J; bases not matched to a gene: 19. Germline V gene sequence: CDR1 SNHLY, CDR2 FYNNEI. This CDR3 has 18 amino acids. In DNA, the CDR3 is TGTGCCAGCAACGATTGGGGAGAATGGGACAGCACCAACTATGGCTACACCTTC. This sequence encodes CASNDWGEWDSTNYGYTF. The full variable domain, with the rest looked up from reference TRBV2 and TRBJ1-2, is EPEVTQTPSHQVTQMGQEVILRCVPISNHLYFYWYRQILGQKVEFLVSFYNNEISEKSEIFDDQFSVERPDGSNFTLKIRSTKLEDSAMYFCASNDWGEWDSTNYGYTFGSGTRLTVV.

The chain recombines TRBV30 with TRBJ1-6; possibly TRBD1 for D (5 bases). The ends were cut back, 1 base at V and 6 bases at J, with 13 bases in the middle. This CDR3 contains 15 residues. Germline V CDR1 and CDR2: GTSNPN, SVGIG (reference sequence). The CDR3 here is CAWSAGGEGNSPLHF. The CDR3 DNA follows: TGTGCCTGGAGTGCCGGGGGGGAAGGTAATTCACCCCTCCACTTT. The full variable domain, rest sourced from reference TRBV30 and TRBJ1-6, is SQTIHQWPATLVQPVGSPLSLECTVEGTSNPNLYWYRQAAGRGLQLLFYSVGIGQISSEVPQNLSASRPQDRQFILSSKKLLLSDSGFYLCAWSAGGEGNSPLHFGNGTRLTVT.

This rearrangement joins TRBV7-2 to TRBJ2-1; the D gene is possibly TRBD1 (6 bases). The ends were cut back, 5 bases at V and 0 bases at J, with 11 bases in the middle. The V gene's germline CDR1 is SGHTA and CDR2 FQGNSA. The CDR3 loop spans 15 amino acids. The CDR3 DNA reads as TGTGCCAGCAGCCGTGGGGGCACCTCCTACAATGAGCAGTTCTTC. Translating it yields CASSRGGTSYNEQFF.

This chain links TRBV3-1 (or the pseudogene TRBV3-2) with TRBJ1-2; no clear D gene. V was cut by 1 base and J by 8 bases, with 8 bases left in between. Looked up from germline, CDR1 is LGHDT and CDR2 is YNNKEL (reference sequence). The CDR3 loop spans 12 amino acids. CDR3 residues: CASSQVSRGYTF. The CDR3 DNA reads TGTGCCAGCAGCCAAGTTTCGAGGGGCTACACCTTC.

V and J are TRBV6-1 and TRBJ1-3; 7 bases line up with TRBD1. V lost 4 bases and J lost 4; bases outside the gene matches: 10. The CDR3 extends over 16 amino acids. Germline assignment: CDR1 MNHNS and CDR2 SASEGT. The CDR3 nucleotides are TGTGCCAGCAGTGCCGGGTTGACAGGGAGGGGAAACACCATATATTTT. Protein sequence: CASSAGLTGRGNTIYF.

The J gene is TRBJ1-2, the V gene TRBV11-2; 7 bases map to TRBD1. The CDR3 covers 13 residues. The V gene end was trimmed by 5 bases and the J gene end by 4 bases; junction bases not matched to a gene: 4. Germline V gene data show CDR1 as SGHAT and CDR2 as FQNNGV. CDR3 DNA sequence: TGTGCCAGCAGCCCGGGACAGCCCTATGGCTACACCTTC. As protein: CASSPGQPYGYTF.

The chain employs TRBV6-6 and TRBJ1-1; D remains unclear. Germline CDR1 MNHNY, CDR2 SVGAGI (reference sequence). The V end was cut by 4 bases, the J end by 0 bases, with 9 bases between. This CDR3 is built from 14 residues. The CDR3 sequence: CASSLQQMNTEAFF. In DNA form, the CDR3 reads TGTGCCAGCAGTTTACAGCAGATGAACACTGAAGCTTTCTTT.

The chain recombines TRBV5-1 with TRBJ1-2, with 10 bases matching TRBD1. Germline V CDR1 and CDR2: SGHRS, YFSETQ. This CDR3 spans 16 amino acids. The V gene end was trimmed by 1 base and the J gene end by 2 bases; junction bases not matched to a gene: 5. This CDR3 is CASSLRTGGMNYGYTF. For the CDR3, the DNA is TGCGCCAGCAGCTTGAGGACAGGGGGGATGAACTATGGCTACACCTTC.

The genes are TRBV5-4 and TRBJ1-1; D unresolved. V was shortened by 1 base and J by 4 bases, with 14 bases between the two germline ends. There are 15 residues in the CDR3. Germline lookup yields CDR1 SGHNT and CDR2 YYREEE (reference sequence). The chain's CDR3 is CASSLSGAVRTEAFF. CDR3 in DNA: TGTGCCAGCAGCTTGTCCGGCGCGGTCCGCACTGAAGCTTTCTTT.

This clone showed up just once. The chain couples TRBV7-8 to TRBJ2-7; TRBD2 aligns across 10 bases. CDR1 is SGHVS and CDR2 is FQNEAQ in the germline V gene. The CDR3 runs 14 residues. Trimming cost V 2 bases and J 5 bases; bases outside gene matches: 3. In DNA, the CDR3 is TGTGCCAGCAGCTTACTAGCGGGAGCTAACGAGCAGTACTTC. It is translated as CASSLLAGANEQYF.

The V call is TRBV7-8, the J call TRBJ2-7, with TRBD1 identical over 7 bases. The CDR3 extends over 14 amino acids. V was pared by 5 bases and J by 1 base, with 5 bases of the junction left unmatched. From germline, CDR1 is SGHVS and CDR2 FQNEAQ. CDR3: CASSIRQGSYEQYF. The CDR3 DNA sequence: TGTGCCAGCAGCATCAGACAGGGTTCCTACGAGCAGTACTTC.

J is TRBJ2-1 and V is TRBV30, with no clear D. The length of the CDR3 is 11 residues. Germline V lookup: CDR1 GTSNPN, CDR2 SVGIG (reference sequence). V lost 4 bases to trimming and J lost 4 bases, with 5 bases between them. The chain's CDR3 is CAWTEYNEQFF. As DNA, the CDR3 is TGTGCCTGGACCGAGTACAATGAGCAGTTCTTC.

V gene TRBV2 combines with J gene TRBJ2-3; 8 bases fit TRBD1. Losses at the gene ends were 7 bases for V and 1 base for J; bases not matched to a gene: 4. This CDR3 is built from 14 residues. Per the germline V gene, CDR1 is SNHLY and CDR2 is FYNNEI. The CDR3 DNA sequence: TGTGCCAGCACCCTGGGACAGGGCACAGATACGCAGTATTTT. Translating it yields CASTLGQGTDTQYF.

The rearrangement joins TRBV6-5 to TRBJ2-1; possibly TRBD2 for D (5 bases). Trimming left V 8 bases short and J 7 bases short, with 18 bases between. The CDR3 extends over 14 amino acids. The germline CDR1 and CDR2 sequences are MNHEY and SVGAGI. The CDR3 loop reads CASLSKGLGNEQFF. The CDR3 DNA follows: TGTGCCAGCCTTAGCAAAGGACTGGGAAATGAGCAGTTCTTC.

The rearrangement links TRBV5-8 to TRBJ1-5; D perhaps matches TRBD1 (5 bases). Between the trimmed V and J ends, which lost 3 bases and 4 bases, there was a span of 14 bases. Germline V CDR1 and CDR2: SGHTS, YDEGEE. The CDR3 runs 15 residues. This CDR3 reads CASSWPWGQNQPQHF. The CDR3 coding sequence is TGTGCCAGCAGCTGGCCCTGGGGCCAAAATCAGCCCCAGCATTTT. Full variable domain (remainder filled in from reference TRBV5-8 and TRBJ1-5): EAGVTQSPTHLIKTRGQQATLRCSPISGHTSVYWYQQALGLGLQFLLWYDEGEERNRGNFPPRFSGRQFPNYSSELNVNALELEDSALYLCASSWPWGQNQPQHFGDGTRLSIL.

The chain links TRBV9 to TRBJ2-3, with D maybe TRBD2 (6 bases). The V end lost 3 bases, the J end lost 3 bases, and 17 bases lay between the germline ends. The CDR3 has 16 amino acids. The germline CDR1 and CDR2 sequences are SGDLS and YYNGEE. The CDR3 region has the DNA TGTGCCAGCAGCGCCACCGGGACTCCTGGGACAGATACGCAGTATTTT. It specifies CASSATGTPGTDTQYF.

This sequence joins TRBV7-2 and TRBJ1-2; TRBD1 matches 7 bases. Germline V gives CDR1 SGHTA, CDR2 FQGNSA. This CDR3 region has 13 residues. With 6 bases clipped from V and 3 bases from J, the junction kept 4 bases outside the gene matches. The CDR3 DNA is TGTGCCAGCAGTCGACAGGGACACTATGGCTACACCTTC. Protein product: CASSRQGHYGYTF.

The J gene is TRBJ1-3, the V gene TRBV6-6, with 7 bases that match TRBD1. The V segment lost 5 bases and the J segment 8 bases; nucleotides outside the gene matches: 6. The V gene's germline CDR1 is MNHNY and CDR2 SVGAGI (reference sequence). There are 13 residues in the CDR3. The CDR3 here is CASSGRQGHTIYF. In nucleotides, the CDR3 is TGTGCCAGCAGTGGACGACAGGGCCACACCATATATTTT.

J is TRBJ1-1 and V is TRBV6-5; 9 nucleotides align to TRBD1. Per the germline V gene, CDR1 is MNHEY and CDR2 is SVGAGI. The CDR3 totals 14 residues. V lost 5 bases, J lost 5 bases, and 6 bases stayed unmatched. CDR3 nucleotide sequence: TGTGCCAGCAGTCCTCCGACAGGGGGGACTGAAGCTTTCTTT. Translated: CASSPPTGGTEAFF.

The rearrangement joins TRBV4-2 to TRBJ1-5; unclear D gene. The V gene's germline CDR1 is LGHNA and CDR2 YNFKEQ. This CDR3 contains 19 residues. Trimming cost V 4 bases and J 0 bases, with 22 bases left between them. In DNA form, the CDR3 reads TGTGCCAGCAGCCGCCATACCGCAACGAGCCGATATAGCAATCAGCCCCAGCATTTT. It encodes CASSRHTATSRYSNQPQHF.

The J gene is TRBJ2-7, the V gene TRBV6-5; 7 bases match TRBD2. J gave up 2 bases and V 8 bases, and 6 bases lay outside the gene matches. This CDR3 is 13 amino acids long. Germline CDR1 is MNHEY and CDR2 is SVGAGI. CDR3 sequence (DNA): TGTGCCAGCGCACGGGGGGAAACCTACGAGCAGTACGTC. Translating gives CASARGETYEQYV.

The CDR3 coding sequence is TGTGCCACCAGGCCCAGCGGTCTACCCTCCACAGATACGCAGTATTTT. Protein sequence: CATRPSGLPSTDTQYF. V is TRBV24-1 and J is TRBJ2-3; tentatively, D is TRBD2 (5 bases). Germline V gene data show CDR1 as KGHDR and CDR2 as SFDVKD. Trimming took 7 bases from V and 2 from J, leaving 18 bases between them. CDR3 length: 16 amino acids.

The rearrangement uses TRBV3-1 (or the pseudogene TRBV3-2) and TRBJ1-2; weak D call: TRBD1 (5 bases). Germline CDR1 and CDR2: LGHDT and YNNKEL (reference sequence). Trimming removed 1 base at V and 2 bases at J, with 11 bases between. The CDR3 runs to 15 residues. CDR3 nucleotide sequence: TGTGCCAGCAGCCAAGGGCCAGGGAAAAACTATGGCTACACCTTC. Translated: CASSQGPGKNYGYTF.

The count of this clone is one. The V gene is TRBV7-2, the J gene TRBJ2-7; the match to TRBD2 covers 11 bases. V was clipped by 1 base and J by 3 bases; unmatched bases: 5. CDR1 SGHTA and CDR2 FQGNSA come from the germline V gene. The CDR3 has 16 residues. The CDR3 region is CASSLGLGLAGYEQYF. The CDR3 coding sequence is TGTGCCAGCAGCTTAGGTTTAGGACTAGCGGGCTACGAGCAGTACTTC. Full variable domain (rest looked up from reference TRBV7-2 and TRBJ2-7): GAGVSQSPSNKVTEKGKDVELRCDPISGHTALYWYRQSLGQGLEFLIYFQGNSAPDKSGLPSDRFSAERTGGSVSTLTIQRTQQEDSAVYLCASSLGLGLAGYEQYFGPGTRLTVT.

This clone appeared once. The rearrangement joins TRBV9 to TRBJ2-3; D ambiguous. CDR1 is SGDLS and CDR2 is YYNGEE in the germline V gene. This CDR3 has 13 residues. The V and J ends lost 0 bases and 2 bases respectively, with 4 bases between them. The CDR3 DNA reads TGTGCCAGCAGCGTAGGGCACACAGATACGCAGTATTTT. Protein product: CASSVGHTDTQYF.

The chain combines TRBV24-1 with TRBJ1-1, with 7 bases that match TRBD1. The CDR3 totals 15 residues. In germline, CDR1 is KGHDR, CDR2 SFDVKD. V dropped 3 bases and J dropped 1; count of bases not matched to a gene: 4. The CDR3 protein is CATSDPRTGNTEAFF. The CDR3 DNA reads TGTGCCACCAGTGATCCGCGGACAGGGAACACTGAAGCTTTCTTT.

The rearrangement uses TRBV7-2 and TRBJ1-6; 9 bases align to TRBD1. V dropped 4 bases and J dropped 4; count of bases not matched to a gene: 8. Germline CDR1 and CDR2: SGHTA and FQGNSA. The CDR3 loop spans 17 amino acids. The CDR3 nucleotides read TGTGCCAGCAGCTCACAGGGACAGGGATTTTATAATTCACCCCTCCACTTT. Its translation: CASSSQGQGFYNSPLHF.

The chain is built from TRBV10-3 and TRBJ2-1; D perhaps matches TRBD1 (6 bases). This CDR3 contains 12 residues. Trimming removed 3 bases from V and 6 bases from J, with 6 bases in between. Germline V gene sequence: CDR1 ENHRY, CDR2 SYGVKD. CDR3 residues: CAISDRGNEQFF. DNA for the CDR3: TGTGCCATCAGTGACAGGGGCAATGAGCAGTTCTTC.

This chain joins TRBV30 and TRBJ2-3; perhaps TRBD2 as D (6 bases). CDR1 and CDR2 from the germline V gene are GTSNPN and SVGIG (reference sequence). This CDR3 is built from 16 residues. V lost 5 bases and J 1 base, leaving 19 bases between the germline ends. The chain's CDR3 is CAWSGSAPGGTDTQYF. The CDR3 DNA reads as TGTGCCTGGTCAGGGTCGGCCCCGGGGGGCACAGATACGCAGTATTTT.